Listed here is a single T cell receptor (beta chain). Its antigen is undetermined. This record comes from a study of T cell responses to AZD1222 COVID-19 vaccine. Notes on the study in general: White British ancestry dominated among donors, who included more females, and clonal diversity was possibly underestimated. Spike-specific TCR depth and breadth grew after two AZD1222 doses.

The CDR3 totals 20 residues. V dropped 7 bases and J dropped 1 base, with 30 bases sitting between them. CDR1 LNHDA and CDR2 SQIVND come from the germline V gene (reference sequence). Sequencing was performed with immunoSEQ multiplex PCR; in TCRdb, only in-frame clones are kept and a portion is missing. Among 80,000 to 95,000 clones listed, roughly 88% were seen once. The chain recombines TRBV19 with TRBJ2-3, with a possible D match to TRBD2 (5 bases). The sequences come from peripheral blood, collected on day 0 of MenACWY control vaccination. The receptor's source is an adult in good health. The CDR3 loop is CASTPLGGRSNNAGTDTQYF. CDR3 in DNA: TGTGCCAGTACCCCTTTGGGCGGGCGCTCCAACAACGCTGGCACAGATACGCAGTATTTT.